Below, 17 T cell receptor beta chains from the same sample are listed, as sequenced in a study of blood T cell repertoires in COVID-19. Clones were sequenced by immunoSEQ multiplex PCR, and TCRdb holds only the in-frame ones, with some missing. Of under 250,000 clones listed, about 86% are singletons. What was sequenced was peripheral blood. The receptors here all came from a man older than 75 with acute or convalescent COVID-19.

The rearrangement links TRBV28 to TRBJ1-6, with D unresolved. Trimming left V 2 bases short and J 4 bases short, with 6 bases between. The CDR3 covers 14 residues. Germline V gives CDR1 MDHEN, CDR2 SYDVKM. The CDR3 coding sequence is TGTGCCAGCAGTTTAACGGGGTATAATTCACCCCTCCACTTT. Translated, it gives CASSLTGYNSPLHF.

The genes are TRBV5-1 and TRBJ2-7, with D possibly being TRBD1 (7 bases). The CDR3 spans 15 residues. Germline-derived CDR1 and CDR2 are SGHRS and YFSETQ. With 4 bases removed from V and 3 bases from J, the gap between germline ends came to 17 bases. CDR3 residues: CASSPGGQGGYEQYF. In nucleotides, the CDR3 is TGCGCCAGCAGCCCCGGAGGGCAGGGGGGCTACGAGCAGTACTTC.

This clone has just one count. The V and J genes are TRBV18 and TRBJ1-2; 7 nucleotides line up with TRBD1. The CDR3 runs to 14 residues. V dropped 0 bases and J dropped 6; count of bases not matched to a gene: 4. Germline lookup yields CDR1 KGHSH and CDR2 LQKENI. The CDR3 spells CASSPPTGPHGYTF. As DNA, the CDR3 is TGTGCCAGCTCACCACCGACAGGGCCCCATGGCTACACCTTC.

The chain combines TRBV27 with TRBJ1-2, with D possibly TRBD1 on 6 matching bases. The CDR3 totals 16 residues. Germline CDR1 is MNHEY and CDR2 is SMNVEV (reference sequence). Trimming removed 2 bases from V and 0 bases from J, with 13 bases in between. The CDR3 is CASSLDPGGPNYGYTF. CDR3 DNA sequence: TGTGCCAGCAGTTTAGATCCCGGGGGGCCTAACTATGGCTACACCTTC.

This clone was counted a few times. V is TRBV25-1 and J is TRBJ2-7, with a weak D call TRBD1 (5 bases). The CDR3 sequence is 14 residues long. V gave up 8 bases and J gave up 0 bases, with 14 bases separating them. Germline CDR1 reads MGHDK; CDR2 reads SYGVNS. Here the CDR3 reads CASSPDSSSYEQYF. CDR3 sequence (DNA): TGTGCCAGCTCCCCCGACAGTAGCTCCTACGAGCAGTACTTC.

The chain combines TRBV12-3 or TRBV12-4 with TRBJ1-5; TRBD1 agrees at 8 bases. J gave up 4 bases and V 6 bases, and 2 bases lay outside the gene matches. The CDR3 sequence is 13 residues long. As DNA, the CDR3 is TGTGCCAGCAGCTGGACAGGGAATCAGCCCCAGCATTTT. As protein: CASSWTGNQPQHF.

The rearrangement links TRBV5-4 to TRBJ2-7, with D tentatively TRBD2 (6 bases). In germline, CDR1 is SGHNT, CDR2 YYREEE (reference sequence). The V end was cut by 0 bases, the J end by 7 bases, with 20 bases between. The CDR3 consists of 16 residues. CDR3 loop: CASSLAAGTSLREQYF. The CDR3 region has the DNA TGTGCCAGCAGCTTGGCCGCTGGGACTTCTCTACGGGAGCAGTACTTC.

The J gene is TRBJ2-7, the V gene TRBV5-1, with 8 bases aligning to TRBD1. Germline CDR1 and CDR2: SGHRS and YFSETQ. Losses at the gene ends were 4 bases for V and 6 bases for J; bases not matched to a gene: 12. The CDR3 has 15 amino acids. The CDR3 sequence is CASSRTPGQELEQYF. CDR3 sequence (DNA): TGCGCCAGCAGCCGTACCCCGGGACAGGAGCTCGAGCAGTACTTC. The full variable domain, in which reference TRBV5-1 and TRBJ2-7 provide the parts outside the CDR3, is KAGVTQTPRYLIKTRGQQVTLSCSPISGHRSVSWYQQTPGQGLQFLFEYFSETQRNKGNFPGRFSGRQFSNSRSEMNVSTLELGDSALYLCASSRTPGQELEQYFGPGTRLTVT.

The chain couples TRBV12-3 or TRBV12-4 to TRBJ2-7, with TRBD2 as a possible D gene (5 bases). Trimming pared 8 bases from V and 2 bases from J, leaving 10 bases between. This CDR3 comprises 12 residues. The CDR3 DNA is TGTGCCAGCGGGCCGGGGACCTACGAGCAGTACTTC. Amino acids: CASGPGTYEQYF.

J is TRBJ1-1 and V is TRBV3-1 (or the pseudogene TRBV3-2); TRBD1 is a possible D gene (6 bases). Per germline, CDR1 LGHDT and CDR2 YNNKEL (reference sequence). CDR3 length equals 13 residues. V was cut by 4 bases and J by 6 bases, with 12 bases left in between. The CDR3 protein is CASSLRGNSEAFF. CDR3 in DNA: TGTGCCAGCAGCCTAAGGGGGAATTCTGAAGCTTTCTTT.

This chain links TRBV5-1 with TRBJ1-4, with TRBD1 matching 9 bases. In germline, CDR1 is SGHRS, CDR2 YFSETQ. V lost 7 bases and J lost 7; bases outside the gene matches: 8. This CDR3 is built from 14 residues. In nucleotides, the CDR3 is TGCGCCAGCGGCCTGACAGGGGGTAGTGAAAAACTGTTTTTT. This codes for CASGLTGGSEKLFF.

This chain connects TRBV2 to TRBJ2-7, with 9 bases aligning to TRBD2. The germline CDR1 and CDR2 sequences are SNHLY and FYNNEI. V gave up 2 bases and J gave up 1 base; unmatched junction bases: 6. The CDR3 covers 16 residues. The CDR3 protein is CASSESRLAGSYEQYF. CDR3 sequence (DNA): TGTGCCAGCAGTGAATCGAGGCTAGCGGGATCCTACGAGCAGTACTTC.

In this sample, this clone turned up a few times. The rearrangement uses TRBV7-9 and TRBJ2-3; tentative D call: TRBD1 (6 bases). Germline assignment: CDR1 SEHNR and CDR2 FQNEAQ (reference sequence). The length of the CDR3 is 12 residues. With 5 bases removed from V and 11 bases from J, the gap between germline ends came to 14 bases. The CDR3 sequence is CASSAEGDGQYF. DNA of the CDR3: TGTGCCAGCAGCGCAGAGGGGGACGGGCAGTATTTT.

The genes are TRBV7-2 and TRBJ2-3, with 9 bases lining up with TRBD2. Looked up from germline, CDR1 is SGHTA and CDR2 is FQGNSA. With V trimmed by 6 bases and J by 6 bases, 13 bases remained unmatched. The CDR3 is made up of 16 amino acids. In DNA, the CDR3 is TGTGCCAGCAGTCTGAGTAGCGGGAGAATTCGCGATACGCAGTATTTT. Protein: CASSLSSGRIRDTQYF.

This clone was found a few times. This sequence joins TRBV7-2 and TRBJ1-6; no firm D call. The V gene's germline CDR1 is SGHTA and CDR2 FQGNSA. The CDR3 runs to 13 residues. V lost 6 bases, J lost 9 bases, and 12 bases lay in between. CDR3 nucleotide sequence: TGTGCCAGCAGGTCTAAAATTCCTTCACCCCTCCACTTT. Residues: CASRSKIPSPLHF.

V gene TRBV7-8 combines with J gene TRBJ2-7; 13 bases agree with TRBD2. The J segment lost 7 bases and the V segment lost 0 bases, leaving 6 bases of the junction unmatched. The germline V gene has CDR1 SGHVS and CDR2 FQNEAQ. The CDR3 is 16 residues long. CDR3 nucleotides: TGTGCCAGCAGCTTAGCCGGACTAGCGGGAGCACGGGAGCAGTACTTC. Translating it yields CASSLAGLAGAREQYF.

The CDR3 DNA reads TGTGCCAGCAGTGGGCTGGGAGGGGCGTACAATCAGCCCCAGCATTTT. Translated, it gives CASSGLGGAYNQPQHF. The chain is built from TRBV27 and TRBJ1-5; TRBD1 might be the D (5 bases). The CDR3 is 16 residues long. Germline CDR1 MNHEY, CDR2 SMNVEV (reference sequence). The ends were cut back, 5 bases at V and 3 bases at J, with 17 bases in the middle.